The 16 T cell receptor beta chains reported below all come from one sample, sequenced in a study of regulatory T cells. The PCR used 52 TRBV and 13 TRBJ primers. Sequencing was performed with immunoSEQ multiplex PCR; in TCRdb, only in-frame clones are kept and a portion is missing. The table lists tens of thousands of clones, over 85% of them singletons. What was sequenced was CD8+ T cells sorted from blood. All receptors derive from a child aged 2 to 15 with CD3G deficiency.

This chain uses TRBV4-2 with TRBJ2-4; D is unresolved. The CDR3 covers 15 residues. Germline-derived CDR1 and CDR2 are LGHNA and YNFKEQ. V was trimmed by 1 base and J by 5 bases, leaving 12 bases between them. The CDR3 reads CASSQGPPNENIQYF. The CDR3 DNA reads TGTGCCAGCAGCCAAGGGCCACCGAATGAAAACATTCAGTACTTC.

The V and J genes are TRBV11-2 and TRBJ2-4; D is unclear. This CDR3 comprises 14 residues. V was trimmed by 4 bases and J by 0 bases, leaving 7 bases between them. Germline CDR1 is SGHAT and CDR2 is FQNNGV. The CDR3 DNA follows: TGTGCCAGCAGCTCATGGGAAGCCAAAAACATTCAGTACTTC. Encoded protein: CASSSWEAKNIQYF.

V is TRBV28 and J is TRBJ2-1, with 7 bases identical to TRBD2. Looked up from germline, CDR1 is MDHEN and CDR2 is SYDVKM. The trim removed 2 bases at V and 7 bases at J, leaving 8 bases unmatched. The CDR3 is made up of 15 amino acids. The CDR3 reads CASSLMGEGQNEQFF. The CDR3 nucleotides are TGTGCCAGCAGTTTAATGGGGGAGGGCCAGAATGAGCAGTTCTTC.

The table lists this clone with a count of one. The genes are TRBV10-3 and TRBJ2-7; possibly TRBD1 for D (5 bases). This CDR3 has 13 residues. The germline CDR1 and CDR2 sequences are ENHRY and SYGVKD. The V end lost 10 bases, the J end lost 7 bases, and 20 bases lay between the germline ends. The CDR3 loop reads CATQKSGPWEQYF. The CDR3, as DNA: TGTGCCACCCAAAAGTCAGGGCCTTGGGAGCAGTACTTC.

The chain has TRBV7-9 and TRBJ2-7, with a possible D match to TRBD2 (5 bases). Germline V lookup: CDR1 SEHNR, CDR2 FQNEAQ (reference sequence). The CDR3 consists of 15 residues. With 0 bases removed from V and 2 bases from J, the gap between germline ends came to 11 bases. Here the CDR3 reads CASSLAGGPPYEQYF. The CDR3, as DNA: TGTGCCAGCAGCTTAGCCGGCGGGCCACCCTACGAGCAGTACTTC.

The V and J genes are TRBV7-9 and TRBJ2-1, with TRBD2 matching over 7 bases. Germline V CDR1 and CDR2: SEHNR, FQNEAQ (reference sequence). V was pared by 4 bases and J by 12 bases, with 3 bases of the junction left unmatched. The CDR3 is 11 residues long. In DNA, the CDR3 is TGTGCCAGCAGCTCTGGCGGGGGGCAGTTCTTC. It specifies CASSSGGGQFF.

The V and J genes are TRBV28 and TRBJ1-4, with D perhaps TRBD1 (6 bases). V dropped 8 bases and J dropped 8 bases, with 18 bases sitting between them. Germline assignment: CDR1 MDHEN and CDR2 SYDVKM. This CDR3 has 14 residues. The chain's CDR3 is CASGTGYGPEKLFF. In DNA, the CDR3 is TGTGCCAGCGGAACAGGGTACGGACCAGAAAAACTGTTTTTT.

The rearrangement uses TRBV6-1 and TRBJ1-2, with unresolved D. Germline CDR1 and CDR2: MNHNS and SASEGT. This CDR3 has 15 residues. V lost 1 base, J lost 2 bases, and 11 bases lay in between. The CDR3 coding sequence is TGTGCCAGCAGTGAAGGCCCAGGACCCAACTATGGCTACACCTTC. Translated: CASSEGPGPNYGYTF.

This clone was seen only a few times. This chain joins TRBV9 and TRBJ2-7; 7 nucleotides match TRBD2. The V gene's germline CDR1 is SGDLS and CDR2 YYNGEE. The J segment lost 4 bases and the V segment lost 4 bases, leaving 5 bases of the junction unmatched. The CDR3 totals 13 residues. CDR3 amino acids: CASSPGGRYEQYF. CDR3 nucleotide sequence: TGTGCCAGCAGCCCTGGCGGGAGATACGAGCAGTACTTC.

This sequence joins TRBV20-1 and TRBJ2-1; D is unclear. Per the germline V gene, CDR1 is DFQATT and CDR2 is SNEGSKA (reference sequence). The CDR3 extends over 11 amino acids. The V and J ends lost 0 bases and 4 bases respectively, with 1 base between them. This CDR3 reads CSAREYNEQFF. CDR3 coding DNA: TGCAGTGCTAGAGAGTACAATGAGCAGTTCTTC.

The rearrangement links TRBV19 to TRBJ2-6; TRBD1 matches 8 bases. With 3 bases clipped from V and 0 bases from J, the junction kept 4 bases outside the gene matches. From germline, CDR1 is LNHDA and CDR2 SQIVND (reference sequence). The CDR3 extends over 17 amino acids. DNA for the CDR3: TGTGCCAGTAGTATGGACAGGGACCTCTCTGGGGCCAACGTCCTGACTTTC. Amino acid sequence: CASSMDRDLSGANVLTF.

The chain carries TRBV28 and TRBJ2-7; a weak D match, TRBD2 (7 bases). CDR1 and CDR2 from the germline V gene are MDHEN and SYDVKM. V lost 5 bases, J lost 5 bases, and 16 bases lay in between. This CDR3 spans 14 amino acids. This CDR3 reads CASSPDSGIHEQYF. The CDR3 coding sequence is TGTGCCAGCAGTCCGGACAGCGGGATCCACGAGCAGTACTTC.

The genes are TRBV28 and TRBJ2-3; no firm D call. The germline V and J ends were trimmed by 5 bases and 1 base, with 13 bases remaining between them. Germline V gives CDR1 MDHEN, CDR2 SYDVKM. This CDR3 comprises 15 residues. CDR3 residues: CASSDATWGTDTQYF. CDR3 sequence (DNA): TGTGCCAGCAGTGACGCGACGTGGGGCACAGATACGCAGTATTTT.

As to this clone: Germline and junction disagree at one end, which may indicate a read error. This chain links TRBV5-1 with TRBJ1-1; D is undetermined. CDR3 length: 12 residues. Looked up from germline, CDR1 is SGHRS and CDR2 is YFSETQ. The chain's CDR3 is CASSLFDTEAFF. As DNA, the CDR3 is TGCGCCAGCAGCTTGTTTGACACCGAAGCTTTCTTT.

The V and J genes are TRBV11-2 and TRBJ2-7; D is tentatively TRBD1 or TRBD2 (6 bases each). Germline-derived CDR1 and CDR2 are SGHAT and FQNNGV. Trimming pared 5 bases from V and 10 bases from J, leaving 15 bases between. The CDR3 length is 12 residues. The CDR3 is CASSLRGGDQYF. CDR3 coding DNA: TGTGCCAGCAGCCTCAGGGGAGGCGATCAGTACTTC.

V usage is TRBV28 and J usage is TRBJ2-7, with D possibly being TRBD2 (5 bases). V was pared by 7 bases and J by 0 bases, with 13 bases between. The germline V gene encodes CDR1 MDHEN and CDR2 SYDVKM. The length of the CDR3 is 14 residues. In DNA, the CDR3 is TGTGCCAGCACTTATCGTAGCGCCTCCTACGAGCAGTACTTC. Its translation: CASTYRSASYEQYF. Full variable domain (outside the CDR3, taken from reference TRBV28 and TRBJ2-7): DVKVTQSSRYLVKRTGEKVFLECVQDMDHENMFWYRQDPGLGLRLIYFSYDVKMKEKGDIPEGYSVSREKKERFSLILESASTNQTSMYLCASTYRSASYEQYFGPGTRLTVT.